These 25 T cell receptor beta chains came from one sample sequenced in a study of blood T cell repertoires in COVID-19. Sequencing was performed with immunoSEQ multiplex PCR; in TCRdb, only in-frame clones are kept and a portion is missing. The table has over 150,000 clones, roughly 87% seen once; the top ten hold roughly 7.3%. Sequencing was done on a sample of PBMCs or T cells enriched from blood (not recorded which). All receptors come from a woman aged 45-65 years who had recovered from COVID-19.

This chain connects TRBV28 to TRBJ1-2, with 9 bases fitting TRBD1. V was pared by 6 bases and J by 8 bases, with 10 bases of the junction left unmatched. The CDR3 has 14 amino acids. Looked up from germline, CDR1 is MDHEN and CDR2 is SYDVKM. The CDR3, as DNA: TGTGCCAGCAGCCCTCCACCGACAGGGGGAGGCTACACCTTC. This gives the protein CASSPPPTGGGYTF.

This clone was counted once. The rearrangement links TRBV3-1 (or the pseudogene TRBV3-2) to TRBJ1-5; perhaps TRBD1 as D (6 bases). Germline lookup yields CDR1 LGHDT and CDR2 YNNKEL (reference sequence). The V and J ends lost 0 bases and 7 bases respectively, with 7 bases between them. The CDR3 spans 13 residues. The CDR3 sequence is CASSQEGAQPQHF. The CDR3 DNA is TGTGCCAGCAGCCAAGAGGGGGCCCAGCCCCAGCATTTT.

The chain carries TRBV11-3 and TRBJ2-2; perhaps TRBD1 as D (6 bases). The CDR3 is 17 residues long. In germline, CDR1 is SGHNT, CDR2 YENEEA. V lost 5 bases and J lost 3, with 19 bases in between. The CDR3: CASSPRGHLSDTGELFF. As DNA, the CDR3 is TGTGCCAGCAGCCCCAGGGGCCATCTCTCTGACACCGGGGAGCTGTTTTTT.

J is TRBJ2-3 and V is TRBV27; 11 bases match TRBD2. The CDR3 has 14 residues. V was pared by 3 bases and J by 6 bases, with 2 bases of the junction left unmatched. Germline V CDR1 and CDR2: MNHEY, SMNVEV (reference sequence). The CDR3 spells CASSFTSGSDTQYF. In nucleotides, the CDR3 is TGTGCCAGCAGTTTTACTAGCGGGAGTGATACGCAGTATTTT.

V and J are TRBV6-4 and TRBJ2-1; the D gene is possibly TRBD2 (6 bases). The CDR3 has 14 amino acids. Per germline, CDR1 MRHNA and CDR2 SNTAGT. Trimming stripped 2 bases from V and 5 bases from J, with 10 bases between. The CDR3, as DNA: TGTGCCAGCAGTGACGGCGGGGCCAACAATGAGCAGTTCTTC. Protein sequence: CASSDGGANNEQFF.

Remarks on this clone: At one boundary the junction diverges from the germline segment, which might be a read error. The chain is built from TRBV5-4 and TRBJ2-3, with 10 bases aligning to TRBD2. The CDR3 has 13 amino acids. Germline V gives CDR1 SGHNT, CDR2 YYREEE (reference sequence). CDR3 nucleotide sequence: TGTGCCAGCAGCTTGGGCGGACTAGCGGTCCCTTCTTTT. This codes for CASSLGGLAVPSF.

The chain links TRBV5-4 to TRBJ2-7, with 12 bases matching TRBD2. Germline V lookup: CDR1 SGHNT, CDR2 YYREEE (reference sequence). The V and J ends lost 4 bases and 6 bases, in that order; junction bases with no gene match: 2. The CDR3 is 13 amino acids. The DNA for the CDR3 is TGTGCCAGCAGCGCGGGACTAGCGGGCGAGCAGTACTTC. Translating it yields CASSAGLAGEQYF.

This chain uses TRBV7-6 with TRBJ2-7, with 7 nucleotides matching TRBD2. This CDR3 has 13 residues. The germline gives CDR1 SGHVS, CDR2 FNYEAQ. The ends lost 2 bases at V and 5 bases at J; junction bases unmatched: 3. Written as DNA, the CDR3 is TGTGCCAGCAGCTTAACGGGAGGCGACGAGCAGTACTTC. Amino acids: CASSLTGGDEQYF.

The chain links TRBV5-6 to TRBJ2-2; TRBD2 aligns across 11 bases. V shed 0 bases, J shed 3 bases, and the junction held 10 bases outside the gene matches. This CDR3 contains 19 residues. Germline lookup yields CDR1 SGHDT and CDR2 YYEEEE. The CDR3 here is CASSLVVTSGSIDTGELFF. The CDR3, as DNA: TGTGCCAGCAGCTTGGTCGTCACTAGCGGGAGTATAGACACCGGGGAGCTGTTTTTT.

This clone was seen a single time. The V call is TRBV6-5, the J call TRBJ2-1, with D possibly matching TRBD1 (6 bases). The CDR3 runs to 14 residues. Trimming took off 4 bases at V and 8 bases at J, with 15 bases between the two ends. Germline V gene lookup returns CDR1 MNHEY and CDR2 SVGAGI. CDR3 nucleotides: TGTGCCAGCAGTTCTAGGGGTTGGGGGCATGAGCAGTTCTTC. Translation: CASSSRGWGHEQFF.

The chain joins TRBV20-1 to TRBJ1-6; 10 bases fit TRBD1. The V and J ends lost 3 bases and 12 bases, in that order; junction bases with no gene match: 5. This CDR3 is 13 amino acids long. Germline-derived CDR1 and CDR2 are DFQATT and SNEGSKA (reference sequence). The DNA for the CDR3 is TGCAGTGCTAGTAGGGACAGGGGTCTACCCCTCCACTTT. Protein: CSASRDRGLPLHF.

This clone is a singleton in its sample. Here the CDR3 DNA reads TGTGCCAGCAGGACGACTAGCGGGACATACAATGAGCAGTTCTTC. Translation: CASRTTSGTYNEQFF. This chain connects TRBV6-5 to TRBJ2-1; 11 bases align to TRBD2. Germline V gene lookup returns CDR1 MNHEY and CDR2 SVGAGI. The CDR3 consists of 15 residues. J lost 4 bases, V lost 6 bases, and 5 bases had no gene match.

V gene TRBV15 combines with J gene TRBJ2-5; 8 bases map to TRBD2. Unmatched junction bases numbered 8, after V lost 5 bases and J lost 3 bases. Germline CDR1 LNHNV, CDR2 YYDKDF (reference sequence). CDR3 length equals 15 residues. CDR3 DNA: TGTGCCACCAGCCGAGGACTAGCCGAGAAAGAGACCCAGTACTTC. This codes for CATSRGLAEKETQYF. Using reference TRBV15 and TRBJ2-5 for the parts outside the CDR3, the full variable domain is DAMVIQNPRYQVTQFGKPVTLSCSQTLNHNVMYWYQQKSSQAPKLLFHYYDKDFNNEADTPDNFQSRRPNTSFCFLDIRSPGLGDTAMYLCATSRGLAEKETQYFGPGTRLLVL.

The rearrangement joins TRBV19 to TRBJ1-5; 7 bases align to TRBD1. The germline V gene encodes CDR1 LNHDA and CDR2 SQIVND (reference sequence). The CDR3 sequence is 14 residues long. V dropped 4 bases and J dropped 4; count of bases not matched to a gene: 4. CDR3 sequence: CASSKTGPNQPQHF. Written as DNA, the CDR3 is TGTGCCAGTAGTAAGACAGGGCCGAATCAGCCCCAGCATTTT.

The chain has TRBV30 and TRBJ1-4, with D tentatively TRBD1 (5 bases). V dropped 3 bases and J dropped 8 bases, with 16 bases sitting between them. This CDR3 is 14 amino acids long. The germline CDR1 and CDR2 sequences are GTSNPN and SVGIG (reference sequence). In DNA form, the CDR3 reads TGTGCCTGGAGCCAGACAAGGGGTGGGGAAAAACTGTTTTTT. It specifies CAWSQTRGGEKLFF.

This chain connects TRBV28 to TRBJ2-6, with a weak D call TRBD2 (6 bases). V was trimmed by 6 bases and J by 0 bases, leaving 9 bases between them. CDR1 and CDR2 (germline): MDHEN, SYDVKM. The CDR3 has 15 amino acids. The CDR3 DNA reads as TGTGCCAGCAGGAGCGGGCCCTCTGGGGCCAACGTCCTGACTTTC. Encoded protein: CASRSGPSGANVLTF.

V gene TRBV5-6 combines with J gene TRBJ2-7; 7 nucleotides match TRBD1. This CDR3 is built from 12 residues. V trimming: 4 bases; J trimming: 3 bases; junction bases outside the gene matches: 1. Germline assignment: CDR1 SGHDT and CDR2 YYEEEE. The CDR3 reads CASSRDSYEQYF. The CDR3 bases are TGTGCCAGCAGCCGGGACAGCTACGAGCAGTACTTC.

J is TRBJ2-7 and V is TRBV5-6, with TRBD1 identical over 10 bases. Per the germline V gene, CDR1 is SGHDT and CDR2 is YYEEEE. The trim removed 4 bases at V and 5 bases at J, leaving 3 bases unmatched. This CDR3 comprises 13 residues. The CDR3 bases are TGTGCCAGCAGCCCGACAGGGGGCAACGAGCAGTACTTC. This translates into CASSPTGGNEQYF.

A single count supports this clone. J is TRBJ1-2 and V is TRBV2; perhaps TRBD1 as D (6 bases). The V gene's germline CDR1 is SNHLY and CDR2 FYNNEI. The V end lost 4 bases, the J end lost 7 bases, and 13 bases lay between the germline ends. CDR3 size: 13 residues. The CDR3 region is CASSAQGTSGYTF. CDR3 nucleotide sequence: TGTGCCAGCAGTGCACAGGGTACGTCTGGCTACACCTTC.

The genes are TRBV6-2 or TRBV6-3 and TRBJ1-5; 10 bases agree with TRBD1. With V trimmed by 6 bases and J by 9 bases, 11 bases remained unmatched. The CDR3 is 15 amino acids. CDR1 MNHEY and CDR2 SVGEGT come from the germline V gene. The CDR3 region has the DNA TGTGCCAGCAGCCCGGGACAGGGGCCTGAGGGGCCCCAGCATTTT. Encoded protein: CASSPGQGPEGPQHF.

The chain is built from TRBV29-1 and TRBJ2-1, with 7 nucleotides matching TRBD2. This CDR3 comprises 13 residues. Germline CDR1 reads SQVTM; CDR2 reads ANQGSEA. V trimming: 5 bases; J trimming: 6 bases; junction bases outside the gene matches: 7. In DNA form, the CDR3 reads TGCAGCGTTTTTTTAGCGGGTGGCAATGAGCAGTTCTTC. It specifies CSVFLAGGNEQFF.

This clone has only a few counts. The genes are TRBV19 and TRBJ1-1, with D possibly being TRBD1 (6 bases). Germline V CDR1 and CDR2: LNHDA, SQIVND (reference sequence). V shed 7 bases and J shed 5 bases, with 23 bases lying between them. The CDR3 is 16 residues long. CDR3 sequence: CASNSFTQGLRTEAFF. The CDR3 region has the DNA TGTGCCAGTAATTCTTTCACCCAGGGGTTGAGAACTGAAGCTTTCTTT. Filled out from reference TRBV19 and TRBJ1-1, the complete variable domain reads DGGITQSPKYLFRKEGQNVTLSCEQNLNHDAMYWYRQDPGQGLRLIYYSQIVNDFQKGDIAEGYSVSREKKESFPLTVTSAQKNPTAFYLCASNSFTQGLRTEAFFGQGTRLTVV.

CDR3 nucleotide sequence: TGTGCCAGCAGCCGGGACAGGGTGGAGACCCAGTACTTC. Protein product: CASSRDRVETQYF. The genes are TRBV27 and TRBJ2-5, with 9 bases that match TRBD1. The CDR3 loop spans 13 amino acids. Unmatched junction bases numbered 4, after V lost 6 bases and J lost 5 bases. Germline V CDR1 and CDR2: MNHEY, SMNVEV (reference sequence).

This chain uses TRBV7-9 with TRBJ1-5; 7 bases are shared with TRBD1. The CDR3 consists of 16 residues. Germline-derived CDR1 and CDR2 are SEHNR and FQNEAQ (reference sequence). V lost 3 bases to trimming and J lost 6 bases; unmatched junction nucleotides: 11. The CDR3 protein is CASSFIMTGKLQPQHF. For the CDR3, the DNA is TGTGCCAGCAGCTTTATTATGACAGGGAAGCTTCAGCCCCAGCATTTT.

The rearrangement links TRBV29-1 to TRBJ1-1; possibly TRBD1 for D (5 bases). Germline CDR1 reads SQVTM; CDR2 reads ANQGSEA. Trimming removed 3 bases from V and 2 bases from J, with 13 bases in between. The CDR3 runs 14 residues. The CDR3 DNA is TGCAGCGTTGAGGGGGGTTATGGAAACACTGAAGCTTTCTTT. As protein: CSVEGGYGNTEAFF.